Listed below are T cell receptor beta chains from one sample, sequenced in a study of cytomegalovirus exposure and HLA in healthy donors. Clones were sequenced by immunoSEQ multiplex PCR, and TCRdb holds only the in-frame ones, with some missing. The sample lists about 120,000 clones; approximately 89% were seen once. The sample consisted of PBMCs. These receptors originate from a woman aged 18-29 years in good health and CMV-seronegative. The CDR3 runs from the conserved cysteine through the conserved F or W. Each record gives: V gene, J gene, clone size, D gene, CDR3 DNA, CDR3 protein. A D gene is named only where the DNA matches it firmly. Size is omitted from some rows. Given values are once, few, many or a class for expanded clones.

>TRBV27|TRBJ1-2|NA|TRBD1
TGTGCCAGCAGTTCTAAGTCCCTGGACAGGGCAAGTTCCACCTTC
CASSSKSLDRASSTF
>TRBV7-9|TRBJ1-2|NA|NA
TGTGCCAGCAGCCCAACCCAGGGCGGCTATGGCTACACCTTC
CASSPTQGGYGYTF
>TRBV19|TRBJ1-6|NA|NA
TGTGCCAGTAGTATTGAGTCGTATAATTCACCCCTCCACTTT
CASSIESYNSPLHF
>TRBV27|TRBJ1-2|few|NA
TGTGCCAGCAGTACATCGCTTTCGTCCGGGAGAGGCTACACCTTC
CASSTSLSSGRGYTF
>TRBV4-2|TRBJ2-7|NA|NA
TGTGCCAGCAGCCAATCGCCAGGGCTAACCTACGAGCAGTACTTC
CASSQSPGLTYEQYF
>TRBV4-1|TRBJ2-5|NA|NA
TGCGCCAGCAGCCAAGAAGCGACCACAGGGGGGGTAGAGACCCAGTACTTC
CASSQEATTGGVETQYF
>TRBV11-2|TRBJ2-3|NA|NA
TGTGCCAGCAGCTTACGGACAGATACGCAGTATTTT
CASSLRTDTQYF
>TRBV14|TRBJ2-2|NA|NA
TGTGCCAGCAGCCAAGACGCAGGGTACACCGGGGAGCTGTTTTTT
CASSQDAGYTGELFF
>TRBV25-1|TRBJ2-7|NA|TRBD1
TGTGCCAGCAGTGAGACTCTAGGACAGGGTCCTCGCGAGCAGTACTTC
CASSETLGQGPREQYF
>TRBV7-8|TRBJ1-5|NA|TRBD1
TGTGCCAGCAGCTTGCGGGGGACGGACAGGGCCGGGTCGCCCCAGCATTTT
CASSLRGTDRAGSPQHF
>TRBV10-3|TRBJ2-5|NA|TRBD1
TGTGCCATCAGTCGGGACAGGGGTCAGGAGACCCAGTACTTC
CAISRDRGQETQYF
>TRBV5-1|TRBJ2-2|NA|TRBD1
TGCGCCAGCAACCAACCGGGACAGGGAGACACCGGGGAGCTGTTTTTT
CASNQPGQGDTGELFF
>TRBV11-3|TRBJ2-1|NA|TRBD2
TGTGCCAGCAGCTTAGGGAGCGGGGGGGCCCACAATGAGCAGTTCTTC
CASSLGSGGAHNEQFF
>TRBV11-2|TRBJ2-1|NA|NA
TGTGCCAGCAGCCCAGCCTCAGGCTCCTACAATGAGCAGTTCTTC
CASSPASGSYNEQFF
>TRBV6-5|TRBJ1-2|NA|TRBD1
TGTGCCAGCGGATCAACAGGGGGCAGTGGCTACACCTTC
CASGSTGGSGYTF
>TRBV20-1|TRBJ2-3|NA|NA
TGCAGTGCTCCTAGCGTCGGAACGCAGTATTTT
CSAPSVGTQYF
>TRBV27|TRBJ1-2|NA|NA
TGTGCCAGCAGTAGATGGGGGGAAGGCTACACCTTC
CASSRWGEGYTF
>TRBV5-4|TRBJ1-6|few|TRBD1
TGTGCCAGCAGCTTCACAGGGGCCTCTACCAATTCACCCCTCCACTTT
CASSFTGASTNSPLHF
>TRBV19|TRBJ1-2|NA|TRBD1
TGTGCCAGTAGTACCCCGAGACAGGGCTGGGACTATGGCTACACCTTC
CASSTPRQGWDYGYTF
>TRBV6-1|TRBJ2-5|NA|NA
TGTGCCAGCAGTGGGGGAGGGGGGGGAGAGACCCAGTACTTC
CASSGGGGGETQYF
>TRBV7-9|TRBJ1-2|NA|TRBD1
TGTGCCAGCAGCTTATCGTCTATCGGACAGGGCTATGGCTACACCTTC
CASSLSSIGQGYGYTF
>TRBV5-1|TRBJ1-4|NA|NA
TGCGCCAGCAGCTTGTCAGGTGATGAAAAACTGTTTTTT
CASSLSGDEKLFF
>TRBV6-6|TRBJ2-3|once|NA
TGTGCCAGCAGTTACTCGAGACAGGGAGGTTCAGATACGCAGTATTTT
CASSYSRQGGSDTQYF
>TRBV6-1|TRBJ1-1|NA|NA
TGTGCCAGCAGTTCATCGGGGGTGAACACTGAAGCTTTCTTT
CASSSSGVNTEAFF
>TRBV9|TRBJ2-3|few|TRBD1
TGTGCCAGCAGCGTATGGGAGAGGGGGCGCGATACGCAGTATTTT
CASSVWERGRDTQYF
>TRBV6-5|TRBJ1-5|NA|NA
TGTGCCAGCAGTTACGTGAGGTCTCAGCCCCAGCATTTT
CASSYVRSQPQHF